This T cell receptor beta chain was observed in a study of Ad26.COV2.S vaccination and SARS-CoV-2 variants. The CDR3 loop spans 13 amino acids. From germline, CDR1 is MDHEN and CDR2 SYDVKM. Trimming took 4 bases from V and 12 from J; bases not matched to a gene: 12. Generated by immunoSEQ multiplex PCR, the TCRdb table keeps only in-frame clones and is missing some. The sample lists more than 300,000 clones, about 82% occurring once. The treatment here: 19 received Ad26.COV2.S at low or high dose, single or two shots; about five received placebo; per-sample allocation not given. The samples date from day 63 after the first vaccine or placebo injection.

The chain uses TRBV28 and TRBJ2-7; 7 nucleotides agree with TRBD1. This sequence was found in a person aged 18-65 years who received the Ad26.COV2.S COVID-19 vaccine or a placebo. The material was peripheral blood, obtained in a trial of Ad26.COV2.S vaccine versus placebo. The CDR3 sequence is CASSSSPPGQRYF. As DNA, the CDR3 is TGTGCCAGCAGTTCCTCACCCCCGGGACAGCGGTACTTC. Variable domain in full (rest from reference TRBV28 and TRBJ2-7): DVKVTQSSRYLVKRTGEKVFLECVQDMDHENMFWYRQDPGLGLRLIYFSYDVKMKEKGDIPEGYSVSREKKERFSLILESASTNQTSMYLCASSSSPPGQRYFGPGTRLTVT.